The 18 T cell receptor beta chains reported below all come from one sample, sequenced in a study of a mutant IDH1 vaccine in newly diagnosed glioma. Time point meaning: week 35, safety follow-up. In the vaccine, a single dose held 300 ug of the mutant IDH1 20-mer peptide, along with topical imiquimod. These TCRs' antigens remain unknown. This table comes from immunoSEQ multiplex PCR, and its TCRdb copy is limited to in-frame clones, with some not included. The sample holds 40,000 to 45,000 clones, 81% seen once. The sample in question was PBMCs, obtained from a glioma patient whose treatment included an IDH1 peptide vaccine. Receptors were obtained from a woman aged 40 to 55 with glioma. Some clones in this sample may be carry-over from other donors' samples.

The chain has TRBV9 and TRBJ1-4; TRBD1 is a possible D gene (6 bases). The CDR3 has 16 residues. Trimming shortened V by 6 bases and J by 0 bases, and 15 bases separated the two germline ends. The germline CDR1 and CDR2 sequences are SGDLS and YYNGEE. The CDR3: CASTKGRQATNEKLFF. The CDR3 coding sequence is TGTGCCAGCACCAAGGGGAGACAGGCAACTAATGAAAAACTGTTTTTT.

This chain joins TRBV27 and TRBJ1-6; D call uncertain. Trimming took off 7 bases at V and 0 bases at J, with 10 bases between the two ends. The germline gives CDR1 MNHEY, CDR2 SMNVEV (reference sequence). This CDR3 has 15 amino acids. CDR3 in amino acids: CASNRLSSYNSPLHF. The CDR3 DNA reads TGTGCCAGCAATCGGCTGAGCTCCTATAATTCACCCCTCCACTTT.

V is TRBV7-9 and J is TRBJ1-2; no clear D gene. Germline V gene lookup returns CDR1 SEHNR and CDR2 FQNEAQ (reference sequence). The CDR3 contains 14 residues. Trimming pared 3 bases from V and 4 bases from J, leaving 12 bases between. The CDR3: CASSFEMATYGYTF. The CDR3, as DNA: TGTGCCAGCAGCTTTGAAATGGCGACCTATGGCTACACCTTC.

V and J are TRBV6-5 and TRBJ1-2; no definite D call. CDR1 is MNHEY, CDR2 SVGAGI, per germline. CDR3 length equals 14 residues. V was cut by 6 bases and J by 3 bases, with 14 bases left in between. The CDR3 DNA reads TGTGCCAGCAGAAGCTCGGGATGGGACTATGGCTACACCTTC. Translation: CASRSSGWDYGYTF.

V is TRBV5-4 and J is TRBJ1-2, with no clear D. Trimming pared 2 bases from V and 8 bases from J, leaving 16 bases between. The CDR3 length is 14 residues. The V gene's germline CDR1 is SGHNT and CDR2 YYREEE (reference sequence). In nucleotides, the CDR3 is TGTGCCAGCAGCTTTAGGGAGCCTCTATCCGGCTACACCTTC. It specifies CASSFREPLSGYTF.

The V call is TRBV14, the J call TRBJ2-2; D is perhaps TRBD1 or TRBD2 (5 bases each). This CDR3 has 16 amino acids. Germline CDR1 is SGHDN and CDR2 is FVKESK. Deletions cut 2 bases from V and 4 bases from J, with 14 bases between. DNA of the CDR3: TGTGCCAGCAGCCAAAGGGACGGCCGCAGCACCGGGGAGCTGTTTTTT. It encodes CASSQRDGRSTGELFF.

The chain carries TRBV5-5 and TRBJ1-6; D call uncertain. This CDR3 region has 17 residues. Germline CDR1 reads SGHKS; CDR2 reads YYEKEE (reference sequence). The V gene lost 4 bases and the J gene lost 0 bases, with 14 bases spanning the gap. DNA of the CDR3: TGTGCCAGCAGCCCAGGACTCGGAAGCTCCTATAATTCACCCCTCCACTTT. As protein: CASSPGLGSSYNSPLHF.

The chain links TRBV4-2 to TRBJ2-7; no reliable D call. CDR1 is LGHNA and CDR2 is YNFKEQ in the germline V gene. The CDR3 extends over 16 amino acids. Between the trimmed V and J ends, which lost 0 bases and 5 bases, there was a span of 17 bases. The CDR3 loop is CASSQEIGYLAHEQYF. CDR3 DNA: TGTGCCAGCAGCCAAGAAATTGGCTACTTAGCCCACGAGCAGTACTTC.

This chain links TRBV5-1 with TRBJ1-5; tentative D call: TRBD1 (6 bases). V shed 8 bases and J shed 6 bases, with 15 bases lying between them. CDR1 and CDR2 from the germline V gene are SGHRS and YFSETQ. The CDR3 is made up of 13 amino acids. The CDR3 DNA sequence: TGCGCCAGTTCCACCGGGGGCGGTCAGCCCCAGCATTTT. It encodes CASSTGGGQPQHF.

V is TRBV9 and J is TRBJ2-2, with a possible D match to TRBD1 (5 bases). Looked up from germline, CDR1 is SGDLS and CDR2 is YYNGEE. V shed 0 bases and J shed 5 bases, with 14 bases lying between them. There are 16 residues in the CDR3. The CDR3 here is CASSVVMGLSTGELFF. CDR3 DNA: TGTGCCAGCAGCGTAGTAATGGGGCTTTCGACCGGGGAGCTGTTTTTT.

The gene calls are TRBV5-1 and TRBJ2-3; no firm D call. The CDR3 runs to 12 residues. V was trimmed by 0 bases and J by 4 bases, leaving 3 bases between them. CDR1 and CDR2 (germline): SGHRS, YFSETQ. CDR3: CASSLGADTQYF. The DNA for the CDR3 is TGCGCCAGCAGCTTGGGGGCAGATACGCAGTATTTT.

CDR3 region: CASSVWDADAEAFF. The CDR3 region has the DNA TGTGCCAGCAGCGTATGGGATGCGGACGCTGAAGCTTTCTTT. The chain is built from TRBV9 and TRBJ1-1; D unresolved. V gave up 1 base and J gave up 6 bases, with 13 bases separating them. The CDR3 extends over 14 amino acids. CDR1 is SGDLS and CDR2 is YYNGEE in the germline V gene.

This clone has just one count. CDR3 in amino acids: CASSPYPRGTDTQYF. The DNA of the CDR3 is TGTGCCAGCAGCCCTTACCCGAGGGGCACAGATACGCAGTATTTT. The chain has TRBV7-2 and TRBJ2-3; TRBD2 might be the D (5 bases). CDR1 is SGHTA, CDR2 FQGNSA, per germline. V shed 5 bases and J shed 1 base, with 13 bases lying between them. This CDR3 has 15 residues.

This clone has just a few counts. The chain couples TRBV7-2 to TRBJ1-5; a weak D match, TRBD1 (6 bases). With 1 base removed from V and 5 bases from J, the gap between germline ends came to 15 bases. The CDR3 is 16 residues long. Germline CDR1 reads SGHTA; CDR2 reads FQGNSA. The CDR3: CASSLVGAGRYQPQHF. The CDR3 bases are TGTGCCAGCAGCTTAGTGGGGGCCGGTAGGTATCAGCCCCAGCATTTT.

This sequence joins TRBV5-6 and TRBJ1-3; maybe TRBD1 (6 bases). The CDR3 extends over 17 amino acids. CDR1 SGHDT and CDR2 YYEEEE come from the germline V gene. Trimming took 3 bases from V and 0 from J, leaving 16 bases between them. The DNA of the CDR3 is TGTGCCAGCAGCTATGGGACATGGGACCACTCTGGAAACACCATATATTTT. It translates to CASSYGTWDHSGNTIYF.

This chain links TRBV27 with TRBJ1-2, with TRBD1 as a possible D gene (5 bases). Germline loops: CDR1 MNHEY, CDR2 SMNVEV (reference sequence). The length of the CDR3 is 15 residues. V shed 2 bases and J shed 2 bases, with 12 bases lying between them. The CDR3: CASSLAGRRNYGYTF. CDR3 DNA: TGTGCCAGCAGTTTAGCAGGGAGACGAAACTATGGCTACACCTTC.

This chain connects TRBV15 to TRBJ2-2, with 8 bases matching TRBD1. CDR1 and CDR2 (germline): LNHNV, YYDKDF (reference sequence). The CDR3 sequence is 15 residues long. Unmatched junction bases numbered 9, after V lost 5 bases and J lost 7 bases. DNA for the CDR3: TGTGCCACCAGCGGAGGACAGGGTGGAAGCGGGGAGCTGTTTTTT. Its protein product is CATSGGQGGSGELFF.

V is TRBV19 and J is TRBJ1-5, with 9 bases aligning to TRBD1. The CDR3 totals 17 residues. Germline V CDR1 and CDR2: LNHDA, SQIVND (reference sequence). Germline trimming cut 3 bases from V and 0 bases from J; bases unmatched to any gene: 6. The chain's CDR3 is CASSMGTGRYSNQPQHF. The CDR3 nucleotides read TGTGCCAGTAGTATGGGGACAGGGCGTTATAGCAATCAGCCCCAGCATTTT.